This T cell receptor beta chain was recovered during a study of T cells after yellow fever vaccination. Study overall: Some fractions had low cell numbers, and these were prepared with SMART-Seq v4 Ultra Low Input.

Template-switching 5'RACE yielded the TCR cDNA; a universal primer site and UMIs were added in the process. TCRdb redid the calling of the 5' RACE reads with MiXCR, one entry per CDR3 protein. The data hold 500,000 to 650,000 distinct CDR3 sequences, with roughly an eighth observed a single time. This clonotype was seen more than once but under ten times. This CDR3 contains 16 residues. The germline gives CDR1 SGHRS, CDR2 YFSETQ. Unmatched junction bases numbered 10, after V lost 3 bases and J lost 2 bases. The sequencing here drew on PBMCs, taken on the day of the yellow fever booster vaccination. This sequence was found in a man aged 25 to 45 who received the YFV17D yellow fever vaccine. The genes are TRBV5-1 and TRBJ2-7, with TRBD1 matching over 8 bases. This CDR3 reads CASSSTQGAETYEQYF. CDR3 DNA sequence: TGCGCCAGCAGCTCTACCCAGGGGGCCGAGACCTACGAGCAGTACTTC. Supplemented by reference TRBV5-1 and TRBJ2-7, the full variable domain reads KAGVTQTPRYLIKTRGQQVTLSCSPISGHRSVSWYQQTPGQGLQFLFEYFSETQRNKGNFPGRFSGRQFSNSRSEMNVSTLELGDSALYLCASSSTQGAETYEQYFGPGTRLTVT.